This T cell receptor (beta chain) emerged from a study of early T cells in non-severe SARS-CoV-2 infection. Study at large: Whole-blood bulk RNA, unsorted, was sequenced, and chains were unpaired.

This clonotype was counted many times. TCRdb independently ran MiXCR on the 5' RACE reads; one entry per CDR3 protein. The table shows around 9,000 distinct CDR3 sequences, with about 5% occurring only once. V gave up 5 bases and J gave up 5 bases; unmatched junction bases: 6. Germline-derived CDR1 and CDR2 are SGHVS and FNYEAQ. This CDR3 region has 15 residues. The specimen was whole blood. This sequence joins TRBV7-6 and TRBJ2-1; 10 nucleotides agree with TRBD2. The source is an adult who was a healthcare worker with PCR-confirmed SARS-CoV-2 infection or an uninfected control (not recorded which). The CDR3 spells CASSINSGRNNEQFF. For the CDR3, the DNA is TGTGCCAGCAGCATAAATAGCGGGAGGAACAATGAGCAGTTCTTC.